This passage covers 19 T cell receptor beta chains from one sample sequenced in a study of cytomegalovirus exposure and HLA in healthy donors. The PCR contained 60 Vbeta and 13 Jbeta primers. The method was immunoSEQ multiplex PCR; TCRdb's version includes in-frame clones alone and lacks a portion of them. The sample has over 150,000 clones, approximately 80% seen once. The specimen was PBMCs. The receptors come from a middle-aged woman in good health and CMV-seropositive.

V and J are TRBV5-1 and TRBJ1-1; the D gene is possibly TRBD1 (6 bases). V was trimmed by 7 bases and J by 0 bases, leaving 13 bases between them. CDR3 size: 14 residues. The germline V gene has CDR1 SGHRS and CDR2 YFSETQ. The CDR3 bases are TGCGCCAGCTCTATACAGGGCATGAACACTGAAGCTTTCTTT. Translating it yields CASSIQGMNTEAFF.

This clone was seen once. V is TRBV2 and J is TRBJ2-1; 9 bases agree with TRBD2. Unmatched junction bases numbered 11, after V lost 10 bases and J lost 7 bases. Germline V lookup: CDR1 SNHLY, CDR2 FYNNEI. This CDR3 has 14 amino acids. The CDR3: CATRNSGSSNEQFF. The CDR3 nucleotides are TGTGCCACCAGAAATAGCGGGAGTTCTAATGAGCAGTTCTTC. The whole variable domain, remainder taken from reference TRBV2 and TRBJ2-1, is EPEVTQTPSHQVTQMGQEVILRCVPISNHLYFYWYRQILGQKVEFLVSFYNNEISEKSEIFDDQFSVERPDGSNFTLKIRSTKLEDSAMYFCATRNSGSSNEQFFGPGTRLTVL.

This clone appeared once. The CDR3 sequence: CATSRTKQGAGGNYGYTF. The CDR3 nucleotides read TGTGCCACCAGCAGAACCAAACAGGGGGCTGGGGGTAACTATGGCTACACCTTC. The chain links TRBV15 to TRBJ1-2; 9 positions agree with TRBD1. V lost 2 bases, J lost 1 base, and 11 bases stayed unmatched. The germline V gene encodes CDR1 LNHNV and CDR2 YYDKDF (reference sequence). This CDR3 has 18 residues.

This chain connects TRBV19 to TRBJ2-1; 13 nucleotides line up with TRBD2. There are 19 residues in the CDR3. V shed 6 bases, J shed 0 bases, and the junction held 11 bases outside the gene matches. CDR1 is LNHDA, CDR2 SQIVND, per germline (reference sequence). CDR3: CASRMEELAGGSSYNEQFF. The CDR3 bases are TGTGCCAGTAGGATGGAGGAACTAGCGGGGGGGAGCTCCTACAATGAGCAGTTCTTC.

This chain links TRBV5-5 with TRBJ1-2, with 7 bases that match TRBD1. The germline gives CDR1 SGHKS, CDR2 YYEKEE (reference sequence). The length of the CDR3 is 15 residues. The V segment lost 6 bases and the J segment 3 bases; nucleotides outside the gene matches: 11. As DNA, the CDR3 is TGTGCCAGCACCTTTCAAGGGGGCGAGTACTATGGCTACACCTTC. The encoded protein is CASTFQGGEYYGYTF.

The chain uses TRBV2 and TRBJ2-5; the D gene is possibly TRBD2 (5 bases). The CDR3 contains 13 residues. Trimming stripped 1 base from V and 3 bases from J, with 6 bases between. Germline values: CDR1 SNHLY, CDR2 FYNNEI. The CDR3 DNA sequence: TGTGCCAGCAGTGAAGGGGGAGAAGAGACCCAGTACTTC. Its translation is CASSEGGEETQYF.

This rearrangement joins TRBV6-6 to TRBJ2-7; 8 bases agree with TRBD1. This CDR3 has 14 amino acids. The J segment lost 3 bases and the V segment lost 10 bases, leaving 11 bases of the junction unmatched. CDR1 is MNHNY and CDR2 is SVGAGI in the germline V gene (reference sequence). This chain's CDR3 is CAIHPTGGVYEQYF. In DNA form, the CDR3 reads TGTGCCATACACCCCACAGGGGGAGTCTACGAGCAGTACTTC.

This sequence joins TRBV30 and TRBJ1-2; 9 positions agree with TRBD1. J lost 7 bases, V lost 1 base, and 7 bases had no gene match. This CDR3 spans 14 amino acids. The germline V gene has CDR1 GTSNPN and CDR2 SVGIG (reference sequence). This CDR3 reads CAWSGNTGGGGYTF. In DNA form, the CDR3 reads TGTGCCTGGAGTGGGAATACAGGGGGCGGTGGCTACACCTTC.

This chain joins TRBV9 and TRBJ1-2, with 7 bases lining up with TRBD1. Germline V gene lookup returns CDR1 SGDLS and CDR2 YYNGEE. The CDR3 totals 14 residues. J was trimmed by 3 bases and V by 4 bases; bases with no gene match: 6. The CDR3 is CASSPSDRDYGYTF. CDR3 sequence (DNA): TGTGCCAGCAGCCCATCAGACAGGGACTATGGCTACACCTTC.

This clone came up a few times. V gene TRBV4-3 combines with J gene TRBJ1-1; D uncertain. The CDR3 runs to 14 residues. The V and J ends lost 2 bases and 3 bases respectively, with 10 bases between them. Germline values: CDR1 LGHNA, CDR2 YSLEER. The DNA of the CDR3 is TGCGCCAGCAGCCAATTAGTAGGAGACACTGAAGCTTTCTTT. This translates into CASSQLVGDTEAFF.

CDR3 in amino acids: CASSLGGGGGLPDTQYF. In DNA form, the CDR3 reads TGTGCCAGCAGCTTAGGCGGGGGGGGAGGGCTCCCAGATACGCAGTATTTT. The chain recombines TRBV13 with TRBJ2-3, with 8 bases fitting TRBD2. CDR1 is PRHDT and CDR2 is FYEKMQ in the germline V gene (reference sequence). There are 17 residues in the CDR3. V shed 0 bases, J shed 4 bases, and the junction held 9 bases outside the gene matches.

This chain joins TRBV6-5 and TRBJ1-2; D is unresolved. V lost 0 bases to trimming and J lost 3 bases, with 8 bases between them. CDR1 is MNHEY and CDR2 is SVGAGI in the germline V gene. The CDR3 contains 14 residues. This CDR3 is CASSYSLTDYGYTF. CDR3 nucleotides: TGTGCCAGCAGTTACTCGTTAACAGACTATGGCTACACCTTC.

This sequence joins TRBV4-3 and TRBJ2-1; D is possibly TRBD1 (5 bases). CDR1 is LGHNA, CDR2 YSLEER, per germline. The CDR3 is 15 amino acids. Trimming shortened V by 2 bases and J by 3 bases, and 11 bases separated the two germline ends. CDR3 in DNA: TGCGCCAGCAGCCAACAAACAGGTAACTACAATGAGCAGTTCTTC. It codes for CASSQQTGNYNEQFF.

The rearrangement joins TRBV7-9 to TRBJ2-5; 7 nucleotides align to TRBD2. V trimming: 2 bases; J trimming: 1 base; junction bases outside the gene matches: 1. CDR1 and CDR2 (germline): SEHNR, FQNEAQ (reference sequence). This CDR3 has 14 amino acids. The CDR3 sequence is CASSLLAAQETQYF. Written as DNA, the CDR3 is TGTGCCAGCAGCTTACTAGCGGCCCAAGAGACCCAGTACTTC.

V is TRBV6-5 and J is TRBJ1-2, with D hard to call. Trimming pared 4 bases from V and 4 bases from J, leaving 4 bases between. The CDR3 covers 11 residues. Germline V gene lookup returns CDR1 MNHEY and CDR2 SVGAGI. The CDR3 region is CASSSPYGYTF. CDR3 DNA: TGTGCCAGCAGTTCTCCCTATGGCTACACCTTC.

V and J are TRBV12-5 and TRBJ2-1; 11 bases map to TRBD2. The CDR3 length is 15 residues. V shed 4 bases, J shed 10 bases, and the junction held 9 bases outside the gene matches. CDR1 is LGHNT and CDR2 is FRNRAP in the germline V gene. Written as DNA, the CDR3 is TGTGCTAGTGGTTCCGGGGTAGCGGGGGGGAACGAGCAGTTCTTC. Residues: CASGSGVAGGNEQFF.

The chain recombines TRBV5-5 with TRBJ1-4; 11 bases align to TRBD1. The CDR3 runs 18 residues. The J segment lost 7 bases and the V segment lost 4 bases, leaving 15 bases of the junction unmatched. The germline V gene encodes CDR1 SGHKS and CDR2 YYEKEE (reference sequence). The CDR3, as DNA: TGTGCCAGCAGCCTAGGACAGGGGGCGATGCGGATAGGTGAAAAACTGTTTTTT. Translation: CASSLGQGAMRIGEKLFF.

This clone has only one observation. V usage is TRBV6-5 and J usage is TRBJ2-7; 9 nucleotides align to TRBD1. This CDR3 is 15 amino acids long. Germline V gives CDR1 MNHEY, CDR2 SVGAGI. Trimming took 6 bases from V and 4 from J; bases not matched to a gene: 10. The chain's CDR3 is CASSPGQGTRYEQYF. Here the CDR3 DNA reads TGTGCCAGCAGCCCCGGACAGGGGACTCGGTACGAGCAGTACTTC.

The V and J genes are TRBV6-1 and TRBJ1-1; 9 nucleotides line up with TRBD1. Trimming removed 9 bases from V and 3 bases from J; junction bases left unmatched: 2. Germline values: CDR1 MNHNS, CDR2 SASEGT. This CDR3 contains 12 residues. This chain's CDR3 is CASGQGYTEAFF. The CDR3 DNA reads TGTGCCAGTGGACAGGGGTACACTGAAGCTTTCTTT.